This TCR beta chain emerged from a study of human T cells and chemical hapten exposure (dated by TCRdb to about 2021). Background on the whole study: For sensitization, 2% DPC in acetone was applied to a roughly 2 cm by roughly 2 cm area of upper inner arm skin. Throughout the roughly 23-week study period, patients were also given weekly therapeutic DPC doses on the scalp. Patch testing on the upper back used Finn chambers containing 0.01% DPC, with scoring done after 6 days according to International Contact Dermatitis Research Group standards. Alopecia areata with under or over 50% scalp involvement, alopecia totalis and alopecia universalis were represented in the patient cohort, which was mostly female. Libraries were combined into a pool for sequencing, and differences in TCR yield between samples came mainly from small differences in library volumes within the pool. In alopecia patients, the study followed how the peripheral blood TCR repertoire changed in vivo over primary and secondary sensitization to diphenylcyclopropenone (DPC), a hapten. Blood samples were taken from patients before sensitization (week 0) and then at 2, 6 and about 24 weeks after DPC sensitization. About 29 alopecia patients gave blood for TCR sequencing at one to four time points (pre-sensitization, 2, 6 and 24 weeks). Here is what the overall study found, with its caveats: All patients had alopecia, a presumed autoimmune disease, so their immune response might differ from that of healthy individuals. Compared with pre-sensitization or healthy control sets, expanded TCRs formed significantly more large CDR3 similarity clusters, which is consistent with antigen-driven responses. After repeated subsampling, changes were observed in the strength of the expansion versus patch-test correlation and in the threshold at which the correlation became significant. No change with DPC sensitization was found in the number of TCRs above 1 in 1000 frequency, and no evidence of global repertoire structure alterations was found. The number of PT1 expanded TCRs positively correlated with patch test score, significant at thresholds 8, 16 and 32 but not 4.

Library preparation was by RACE. Sequencing was performed on a NextSeq 500. During library preparation, unique molecular identifiers were attached to individual cDNA molecules so that TCRs could be counted quantitatively and reproducibly. From each blood RNA sample, both TCR alpha and TCR beta chains were sequenced. Processing in the source paper ran as follows. Samples had a median of roughly 87,000 TCRs, with a range from about 23,224 to 750,000. V, J and CDR3 annotation of the TCR reads was carried out using the Decombinator software suite. Every sample was subsampled to the same number of TCRs (28,000) for the PS versus PT1 abundance plots. TCRs were defined as expanded if absent before sensitization and observed at least eight times at the 2-week time point. TCRdb trimmed public reads at Q25 via fastp, called clones via MiXCR and kept in-frame beta chains. Here each entry gathers all rows of one CDR3 protein and keeps the most common genes and DNA. Clone size and V and J calls follow TCRdb, not the original study. The table for this sample lists some 330,000 distinct CDR3 sequences; 5% to 6.5% of them were counted only once. Around 8% of the sample comes from the top ten.

As for this clonotype: There is no known antigen for this receptor. One base away there is no much larger clone; base qualities are not given.

The label giving this sample's time point can be read as: pre-sensitization, week 0. Reading the label with the study, this specimen's treatment or condition is: therapeutic diphenylcyclopropenone sensitization with weekly scalp DPC. Blood at each patch-test visit was drawn before the patch test was applied. Patients were considered eligible if aged 18 to 70, diagnosed with alopecia and deemed suitable for DPC therapy, and patients were excluded if pregnant. Total RNA was extracted from unfractionated whole blood collected in Tempus Blood RNA tubes. This TCR was recovered from a woman aged 18-29 years with alopecia areata. Some clones in this sample may be carry-over from other donors' samples. Source: whole blood, taken in connection with sensitization to the hapten diphenylcyclopropenone (DPC).

The sequenced DNA: TGTGCCACCAGCAGTAGAGGGGGGAGCTCTGGAAACACCATATATTTT. This gives the protein CATSSRGGSSGNTIYF. The V gene is TRBV15 and the J gene is TRBJ1-3; a tentative D match to TRBD1 spans 6 bases. V and J are truncated by 3 bases and 0 bases respectively, leaving an intervening sequence of 12 bases. Looking up the germline V gene (reference sequence) yields CDR1 LNHNV and CDR2 YYDKDF. Inclusive of the bounding cysteine and phenylalanine, the CDR3 is 16 residues long. The entry retains the CDR3 DNA only, 48 bases that are in frame from base 1.